The source of this T cell receptor beta chain is a study of cytomegalovirus exposure and HLA in healthy donors. Study-wide results and limits: The authors excluded some V segments, including TRBV6-2 and TRBV6-3, as indistinguishable.

For this clone: Its antigen is as yet unknown.

V was shortened by 6 bases and J by 1 base, with 13 bases between the two germline ends. Germline values: CDR1 SGHTA, CDR2 FQGNSA. The CDR3 sequence is 15 residues long. Amplification used 60 Vbeta primers and 13 Jbeta primers. In the study's own analysis: About 10 million shared chains were among about 80 million unique TCR beta chains counted in a later analysis. The protocol was immunoSEQ multiplex PCR, while the TCRdb copy is restricted to in-frame clones and leaves out a portion. The V and J calls and clone size were taken over from that table, and D and trimming were inferred from the DNA. The table lists 110,000 to 150,000 clones, with 0.8% to 1% in the top ten.

V is TRBV7-2 and J is TRBJ1-5; no reliable D call. The material sequenced was PBMCs. This TCR was recovered from a male donor in good health and CMV-seronegative. Here the CDR3 reads CASSKDSPSNQPQHF. In DNA, the CDR3 is TGTGCCAGCAGTAAAGACTCCCCAAGCAATCAGCCCCAGCATTTT.